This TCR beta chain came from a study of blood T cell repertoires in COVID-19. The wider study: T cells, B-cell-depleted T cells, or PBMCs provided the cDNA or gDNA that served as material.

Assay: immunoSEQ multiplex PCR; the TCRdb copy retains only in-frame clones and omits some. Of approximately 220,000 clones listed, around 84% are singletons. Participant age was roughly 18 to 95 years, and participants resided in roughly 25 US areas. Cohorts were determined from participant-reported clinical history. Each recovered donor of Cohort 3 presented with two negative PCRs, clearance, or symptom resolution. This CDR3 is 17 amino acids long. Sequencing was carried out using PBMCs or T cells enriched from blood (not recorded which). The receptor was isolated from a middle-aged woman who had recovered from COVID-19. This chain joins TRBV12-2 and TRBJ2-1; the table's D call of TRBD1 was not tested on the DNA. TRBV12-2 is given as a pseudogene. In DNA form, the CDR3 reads TGTGCAAGTCGCTTAGCGCTAGGGGGCGAGATTATCAATGAGCAGTTCTTC. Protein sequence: CASRLALGGEIINEQFF.